This T cell receptor beta chain was captured by sequencing in a study of blood T cell repertoires in COVID-19. Authors' analysis steps: By means of reference gene primer amplification, nucleated cell counts were estimated. Repertoires were generated with immunoSEQ multiplex PCR, while TCRdb's copy carries only in-frame clones and drops some. That table gives V, J and clone size, and the DNA gave D and trimming. The sample gives around 250,000 clones, 70% to 90% of which show up once; approximately 6.6% is in the top ten. Which cohort a participant joined came from the clinical history participants gave. This CDR3 spans 14 amino acids. V gave up 6 bases and J gave up 6 bases; unmatched junction bases: 4. Germline values: CDR1 KGHSH, CDR2 LQKENI.

This receptor was identified in a woman in her fifties or sixties who had been exposed to COVID-19. The chain links TRBV18 to TRBJ1-6; TRBD1 agrees at 8 bases. The sequenced material came from PBMCs or T cells enriched from blood (not recorded which). CDR3 in DNA: TGTGCCAGCTCCTCGGGACAGGTTAATTCACCCCTCCACTTT. Protein: CASSSGQVNSPLHF. The entire variable domain, with the rest obtained from reference TRBV18 and TRBJ1-6, is as follows: NAGVMQNPRHLVRRRGQEARLRCSPMKGHSHVYWYRQLPEEGLKFMVYLQKENIIDESGMPKERFSAEFPKEGPSILRIQQVVRGDSAAYFCASSSGQVNSPLHFGNGTRLTVT.